The rows below give T cell receptor beta chains drawn from one sample of a study of T cells expressing NK-cell markers. Using the 5' RACE reads, TCRdb records one entry per CDR3 protein without DNA. The sample table sets out 400,000 to 550,000 distinct CDR3 sequences. The sequenced material came from blood T cells: a sorted CD56 or NKG2C T cell subset, CD4+ or CD8+ T cells, or bulk PBMC T cells (not recorded which). Source of these receptors: a woman aged 18-70 years in good health. The CDR3 runs from the conserved cysteine through the conserved F or W.

TRBV20-1,TRBJ2-5,CSATERVSWETQYF
TRBV12-3/TRBV12-4,TRBJ2-4,CASSYFRSASVKNIQYF
TRBV7-2,TRBJ2-2,CASSEGGQGRRELFF
TRBV6-5,TRBJ2-1,CASTRYNEQFF
TRBV20-1,TRBJ2-3,CSAYLEDLGIADTQYF
TRBV20-1,TRBJ2-5,CSAIPGAQETQYF
TRBV10-3,TRBJ2-6,CAISESGPGANVLTF
TRBV20-1,TRBJ1-1,CSASGAPGNTEAFF
TRBV7-2,TRBJ2-1,CASTPYFNEQFF
TRBV6-2/TRBV6-3,TRBJ2-3,CASSKQGRDTQYF
TRBV18,TRBJ2-3,CASLNRQSTDTQYF
TRBV20-1,TRBJ2-7,CSALMGGSIRKYEQYF
TRBV20-1,TRBJ2-1,CSARDRLAEYNEQFF
TRBV5-6,TRBJ2-1,CASSPGTSNEQFF
TRBV5-1,TRBJ2-7,CASSLMGQPYEQYF
TRBV11-2,TRBJ2-1,CASSLDLSGGNNEQFF
TRBV7-9,TRBJ2-2,CASSLTGGQPTGELFF
TRBV6-2/TRBV6-3,TRBJ1-5,CASSPEMAGGNQPQHF
TRBV9,TRBJ2-3,CASSVAFSNTDTQYF
TRBV7-2,TRBJ2-7,CASSLRLESSYEQYF
TRBV5-4,TRBJ1-4,CASSLSGATGDEKLFF
TRBV12-3/TRBV12-4,TRBJ2-2,CASSFQGAAGELFF
TRBV28,TRBJ2-7,CASGTSGLEQYF
TRBV5-4,TRBJ2-3,CASSLGTTFSTDTQYF
TRBV2,TRBJ1-5,CASTREGGNQPQHF
TRBV4-3,TRBJ2-3,CASSQDWGASVGDTQYF
TRBV4-3,TRBJ2-1,CASSQERAGGRNEQFF
TRBV11-2,TRBJ2-3,CASRGWRGALDTQYF
TRBV28,TRBJ2-7,CASSLGTGAYEQYF
TRBV29-1,TRBJ2-7,CSVGPVLRVGEQYF
TRBV20-1,TRBJ2-7,CSATTTGEQYF
TRBV20-1,TRBJ1-1,CSASSTGGTEAFF
TRBV7-9,TRBJ2-1,CASSPTGAGDHNEQFF
TRBV6-2/TRBV6-3,TRBJ2-3,CASSPHYSTDTQYF
TRBV20-1,TRBJ2-1,CRSGPSDNEQFF
TRBV5-4,TRBJ2-7,CASSHGTQPYEQYF
TRBV7-2,TRBJ1-1,CASSFWQNTEAFF
TRBV12-3/TRBV12-4,TRBJ1-1,CASSAPGVNTEAFF
TRBV12-3/TRBV12-4,TRBJ2-1,CASSFSTGSYNEQFF
TRBV30,TRBJ2-1,CAWSEASGNLEQFF
TRBV5-1,TRBJ2-1,CASSLDGTVYNEQFF
TRBV7-8,TRBJ2-1,CASSRGTGSLNEQFF
TRBV6-1,TRBJ1-1,CASSRRGLNTEAFF
TRBV7-2,TRBJ2-1,CASSSTGVEQFF
TRBV7-2,TRBJ2-5,CASIPQGQVEETQYF
TRBV20-1,TRBJ2-7,CSARGQLTSSYEQYF
TRBV11-3,TRBJ2-1,CAGRSGRGNEQFF
TRBV19,TRBJ1-4,CASKGDRDNEKLFF
TRBV2,TRBJ2-1,CASSVKNEQFF
TRBV9,TRBJ1-1,CASSVSTGGKNTEAFF
TRBV20-1,TRBJ1-1,CSARDNTNTEAFF
TRBV12-3/TRBV12-4,TRBJ2-5,CASSLGSGGGGETQYF
TRBV9,TRBJ2-1,CASSTAGGYNEQFF
TRBV12-3/TRBV12-4,TRBJ2-7,CASSPGRPSGEQYF
TRBV29-1,TRBJ1-1,CSVGRPMNTEAFF
TRBV6-1,TRBJ2-2,CASSLGGLNTGELFF
TRBV5-1,TRBJ2-5,CASSAQTGGETQYF
TRBV20-1,TRBJ2-1,CSARRANEQFF